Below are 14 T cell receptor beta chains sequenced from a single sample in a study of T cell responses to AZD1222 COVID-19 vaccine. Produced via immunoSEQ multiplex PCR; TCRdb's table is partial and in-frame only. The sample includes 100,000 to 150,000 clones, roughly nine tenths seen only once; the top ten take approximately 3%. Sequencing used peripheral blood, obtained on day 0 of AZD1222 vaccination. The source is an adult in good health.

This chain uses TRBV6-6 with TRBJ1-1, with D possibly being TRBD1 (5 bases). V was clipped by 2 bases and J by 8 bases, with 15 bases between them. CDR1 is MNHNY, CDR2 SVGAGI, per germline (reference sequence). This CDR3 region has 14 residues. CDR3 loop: CASSYAGGGREAFF. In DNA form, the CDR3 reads TGTGCCAGCAGTTACGCCGGCGGGGGACGGGAAGCTTTCTTT.

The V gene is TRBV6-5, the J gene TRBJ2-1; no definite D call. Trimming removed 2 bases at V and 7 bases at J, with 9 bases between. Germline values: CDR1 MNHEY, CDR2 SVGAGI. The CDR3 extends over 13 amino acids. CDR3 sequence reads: CASSYIGPNEQFF. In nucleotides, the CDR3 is TGTGCCAGCAGTTACATCGGGCCTAATGAGCAGTTCTTC.

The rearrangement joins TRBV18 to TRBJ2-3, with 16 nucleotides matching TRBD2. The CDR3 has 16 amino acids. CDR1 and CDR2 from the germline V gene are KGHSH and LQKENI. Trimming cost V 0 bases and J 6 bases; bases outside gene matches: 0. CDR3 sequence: CASSPPGLAGGDTQYF. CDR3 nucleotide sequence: TGTGCCAGCTCACCACCGGGACTAGCGGGAGGGGATACGCAGTATTTT.

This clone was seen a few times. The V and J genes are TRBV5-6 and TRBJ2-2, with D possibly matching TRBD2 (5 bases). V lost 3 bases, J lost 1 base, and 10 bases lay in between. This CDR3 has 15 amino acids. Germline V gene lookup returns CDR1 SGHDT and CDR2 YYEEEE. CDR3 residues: CASSSVGRNTGELFF. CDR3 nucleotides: TGTGCCAGCAGCTCCGTAGGGAGGAACACCGGGGAGCTGTTTTTT.

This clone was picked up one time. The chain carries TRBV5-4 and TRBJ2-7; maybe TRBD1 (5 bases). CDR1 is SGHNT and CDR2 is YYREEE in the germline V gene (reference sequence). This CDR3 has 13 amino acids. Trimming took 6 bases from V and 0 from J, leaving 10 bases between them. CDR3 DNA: TGTGCCAGCACCGTCGACAGCTCCTACGAGCAGTACTTC. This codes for CASTVDSSYEQYF.

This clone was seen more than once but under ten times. CDR3 sequence reads: CASSQDRAKTNYGYTF. CDR3 bases: TGTGCCAGCAGCCAAGACAGGGCCAAAACTAACTATGGCTACACCTTC. The chain joins TRBV4-2 to TRBJ1-2; the D gene is possibly TRBD1 (5 bases). The CDR3 contains 16 residues. CDR1 LGHNA and CDR2 YNFKEQ come from the germline V gene. V dropped 0 bases and J dropped 0 bases, with 11 bases sitting between them.

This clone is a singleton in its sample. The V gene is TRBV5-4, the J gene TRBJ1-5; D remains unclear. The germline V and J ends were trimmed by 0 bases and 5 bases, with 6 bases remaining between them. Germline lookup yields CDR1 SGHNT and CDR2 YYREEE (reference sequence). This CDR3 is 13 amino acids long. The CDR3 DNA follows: TGTGCCAGCAGCTTGGGAGGTGATCAGCCCCAGCATTTT. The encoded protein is CASSLGGDQPQHF.

The CDR3 DNA reads TGTGCCAGCAGCTTAGCGCCGAGCCCCGCGCAGTATTTT. Translation gives CASSLAPSPAQYF. The chain links TRBV7-9 to TRBJ2-3, with D hard to call. This CDR3 has 13 amino acids. Trimming shortened V by 0 bases and J by 10 bases, and 11 bases separated the two germline ends. Germline-derived CDR1 and CDR2 are SEHNR and FQNEAQ (reference sequence). Supplemented by reference TRBV7-9 and TRBJ2-3, the full variable domain reads DTGVSQNPRHKITKRGQNVTFRCDPISEHNRLYWYRQTLGQGPEFLTYFQNEAQLEKSRLLSDRFSAERPKGSFSTLEIQRTEQGDSAMYLCASSLAPSPAQYFGPGTRLTVL.

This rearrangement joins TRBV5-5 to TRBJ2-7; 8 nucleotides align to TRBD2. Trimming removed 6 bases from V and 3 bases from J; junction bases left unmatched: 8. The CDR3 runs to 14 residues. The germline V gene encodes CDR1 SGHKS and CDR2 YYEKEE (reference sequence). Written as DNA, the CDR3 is TGTGCCAGCACCATTGCCCTAGCGGGCTACGAGCAGTACTTC. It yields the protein CASTIALAGYEQYF.

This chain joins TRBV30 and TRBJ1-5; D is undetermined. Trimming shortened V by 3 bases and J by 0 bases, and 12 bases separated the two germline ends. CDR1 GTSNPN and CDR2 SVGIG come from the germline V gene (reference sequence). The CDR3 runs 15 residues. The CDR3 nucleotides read TGTGCCTGGAGCCGAGGGCAAAATAGCAATCAGCCCCAGCATTTT. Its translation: CAWSRGQNSNQPQHF.

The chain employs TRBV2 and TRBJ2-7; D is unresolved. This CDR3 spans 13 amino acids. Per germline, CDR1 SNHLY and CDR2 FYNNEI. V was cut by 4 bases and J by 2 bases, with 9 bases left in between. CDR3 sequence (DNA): TGTGCCAGCAGTGTTCTCGTTGCCTACGAGCAGTACTTC. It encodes CASSVLVAYEQYF.

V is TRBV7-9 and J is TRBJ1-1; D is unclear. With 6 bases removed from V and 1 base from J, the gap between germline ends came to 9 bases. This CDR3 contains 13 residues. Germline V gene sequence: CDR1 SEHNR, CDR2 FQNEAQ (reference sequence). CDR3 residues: CASSPQWNTEAFF. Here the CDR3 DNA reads TGTGCCAGCAGTCCTCAGTGGAACACTGAAGCTTTCTTT.

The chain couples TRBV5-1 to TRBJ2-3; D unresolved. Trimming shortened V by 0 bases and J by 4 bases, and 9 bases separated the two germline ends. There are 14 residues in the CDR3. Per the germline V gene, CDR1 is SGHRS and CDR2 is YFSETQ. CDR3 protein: CASSLGLSPDTQYF. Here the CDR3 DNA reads TGCGCCAGCAGCTTGGGACTTAGCCCAGATACGCAGTATTTT.

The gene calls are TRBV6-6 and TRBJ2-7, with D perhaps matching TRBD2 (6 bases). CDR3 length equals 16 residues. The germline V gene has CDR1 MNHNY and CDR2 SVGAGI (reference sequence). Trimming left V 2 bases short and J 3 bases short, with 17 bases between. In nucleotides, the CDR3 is TGTGCCAGCAGTTACGGTTGGTCTAGCGAGTTCTACGAGCAGTACTTC. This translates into CASSYGWSSEFYEQYF.